These 5 T cell receptor beta chains originate from one sample sequenced in a study of blood T cell repertoires in COVID-19. Libraries were prepared by immunoSEQ multiplex PCR; TCRdb keeps only in-frame clonotypes and omits some of them. The sample has under 150,000 clones, roughly 80% seen once. The sample comprised peripheral blood. Receptors were obtained from a woman aged 55-75 years with acute or convalescent COVID-19.

This chain links TRBV5-4 with TRBJ2-1; weak D call: TRBD2 (5 bases). The CDR3 contains 14 residues. V was clipped by 3 bases and J by 10 bases, with 17 bases between them. CDR1 is SGHNT, CDR2 YYREEE, per germline (reference sequence). The CDR3 loop reads CASSSITSLGEQFF. The CDR3 DNA is TGTGCCAGCAGCTCAATCACTAGTCTCGGGGAGCAGTTCTTC.

This chain uses TRBV4-3 with TRBJ2-1, with 13 bases matching TRBD2. The CDR3 runs 18 residues. Trimming removed 2 bases from V and 0 bases from J; junction bases left unmatched: 4. The germline V gene has CDR1 LGHNA and CDR2 YSLEER. This CDR3 is CASSQFWTSGSSYNEQFF. For the CDR3, the DNA is TGCGCCAGCAGCCAATTCTGGACTAGCGGGAGCTCCTACAATGAGCAGTTCTTC.

This chain connects TRBV2 to TRBJ1-2; D ambiguous. Germline loops: CDR1 SNHLY, CDR2 FYNNEI. This CDR3 spans 14 amino acids. Trimming cost V 3 bases and J 4 bases, with 12 bases left between them. CDR3 in amino acids: CASSESGEGYGYTF. For the CDR3, the DNA is TGTGCCAGCAGTGAGTCCGGGGAGGGCTATGGCTACACCTTC.

This chain links TRBV3-1 (or the pseudogene TRBV3-2) with TRBJ2-7; 10 positions match TRBD2. From germline, CDR1 is LGHDT and CDR2 YNNKEL (reference sequence). CDR3 size: 14 residues. The trim removed 4 bases at V and 3 bases at J, leaving 3 bases unmatched. The CDR3 sequence: CASSPRTSGYEQYF. CDR3 DNA sequence: TGTGCCAGCAGCCCTCGGACTAGCGGCTACGAGCAGTACTTC.

This clone was seen once. The J gene is TRBJ2-3, the V gene TRBV3-1 (or the pseudogene TRBV3-2); tentative D call: TRBD2 (5 bases). The germline V gene has CDR1 LGHDT and CDR2 YNNKEL (reference sequence). This CDR3 has 11 residues. The germline V and J ends were trimmed by 4 bases and 6 bases, with 5 bases remaining between them. CDR3 bases: TGTGCCAGCAGCCCGGGGGATACGCAGTATTTT. Translated, it gives CASSPGDTQYF.